This passage covers 26 T cell receptor beta chains from one sample sequenced in a study of shared T cell receptors in the human thymus. Measured with immunoSEQ multiplex PCR; TCRdb has only the in-frame clones, and not every one. The sample has approximately 580,000 clones, 78% seen once. This sample was shared with a second study, whose subject was human thymus T cells.

The specimen sequenced was thymocytes. These receptors originate from a boy younger than two with a congenital heart defect.

V and J are TRBV25-1 and TRBJ1-2; 8 bases are shared with TRBD1. The CDR3 length is 16 residues. The V segment lost 3 bases and the J segment 4 bases; nucleotides outside the gene matches: 10. Per the germline V gene, CDR1 is MGHDK and CDR2 is SYGVNS. The chain's CDR3 is CASSDKGQESVYGYTF. The CDR3 DNA sequence: TGTGCCAGCAGTGATAAGGGACAGGAGAGTGTCTATGGCTACACCTTC.

The chain carries TRBV6-5 and TRBJ2-3, with 8 bases identical to TRBD2. The CDR3 loop spans 14 amino acids. CDR1 is MNHEY, CDR2 SVGAGI, per germline. With 6 bases clipped from V and 5 bases from J, the junction kept 7 bases outside the gene matches. The CDR3 here is CASRAGGRGDTQYF. The CDR3 nucleotides read TGTGCCAGCAGGGCGGGAGGCAGGGGAGATACGCAGTATTTT.

This clone occurred once. The chain employs TRBV29-1 and TRBJ2-7; TRBD2 aligns across 10 bases. This CDR3 spans 15 amino acids. Germline trimming cut 6 bases from V and 0 bases from J; bases unmatched to any gene: 8. Germline V lookup: CDR1 SQVTM, CDR2 ANQGSEA. CDR3 DNA: TGCAGCGTCCTCTGGACTAGCGGAAACTCCTACGAGCAGTACTTC. Its translation: CSVLWTSGNSYEQYF.

This clone was seen only once. J is TRBJ2-7 and V is TRBV13; TRBD2 matches 16 bases. With V trimmed by 8 bases and J by 7 bases, 8 bases remained unmatched. Germline CDR1 and CDR2: PRHDT and FYEKMQ (reference sequence). This CDR3 comprises 15 residues. CDR3 DNA: TGTGCCAGCCGAGGGACTAGCGGGAGGGCCAGGGAGCAGTACTTC. It is translated as CASRGTSGRAREQYF.

The rearrangement uses TRBV4-3 and TRBJ1-1, with 7 bases identical to TRBD1. The CDR3 runs 17 residues. V gave up 1 base and J gave up 1 base; unmatched junction bases: 9. The germline gives CDR1 LGHNA, CDR2 YSLEER. The CDR3 nucleotides read TGCGCCAGCAGCCAAGGGGATATCCGGGACAGGAACACTGAAGCTTTCTTT. Protein sequence: CASSQGDIRDRNTEAFF.

The count of this clone is one. The V gene is TRBV18, the J gene TRBJ2-1; 14 bases are shared with TRBD2. The germline V gene has CDR1 KGHSH and CDR2 LQKENI. Unmatched junction bases numbered 8, after V lost 5 bases and J lost 8 bases. The CDR3 extends over 16 amino acids. The CDR3 sequence is CASSSGTSGREDEQFF. In DNA, the CDR3 is TGTGCCAGCTCATCCGGGACTAGCGGGAGAGAGGATGAGCAGTTCTTC.

This chain links TRBV2 with TRBJ2-1; 7 bases match TRBD1. In germline, CDR1 is SNHLY, CDR2 FYNNEI. V lost 2 bases to trimming and J lost 6 bases; unmatched junction nucleotides: 4. This CDR3 has 14 residues. CDR3 sequence (DNA): TGTGCCAGCAGTGAAATGACAGGGATCAATGAGCAGTTCTTC. Translated: CASSEMTGINEQFF.

The chain uses TRBV5-5 and TRBJ2-7, with 8 bases matching TRBD1. CDR3 size: 14 residues. Germline assignment: CDR1 SGHKS and CDR2 YYEKEE (reference sequence). After removal of 3 bases from V and 5 bases from J, the junction contained 7 bases not matched to a gene. The CDR3 region is CASSWAGGSDEQYF. The CDR3 coding sequence is TGTGCCAGCAGCTGGGCAGGGGGCAGCGACGAGCAGTACTTC.

V usage is TRBV27 and J usage is TRBJ2-7; D unresolved. The CDR3 length is 15 residues. Trimming left V 1 base short and J 1 base short, with 11 bases between. Germline CDR1 MNHEY, CDR2 SMNVEV (reference sequence). CDR3 DNA: TGTGCCAGCAGTTTATGGTGCGTCGGGTCCTACGAGCAGTACTTC. Its protein product is CASSLWCVGSYEQYF.

This clone was detected only once. The gene calls are TRBV5-4 and TRBJ2-7; 8 nucleotides line up with TRBD2. Germline assignment: CDR1 SGHNT and CDR2 YYREEE (reference sequence). The CDR3 length is 15 residues. The J segment lost 5 bases and the V segment lost 4 bases, leaving 11 bases of the junction unmatched. CDR3 coding DNA: TGTGCCAGCAGCCCCTCCCCCGGGACTAGGCACGAGCAGTACTTC. It codes for CASSPSPGTRHEQYF.

The chain links TRBV6-5 to TRBJ1-5; D might be TRBD1 (6 bases). The germline CDR1 and CDR2 sequences are MNHEY and SVGAGI. Trimming took 7 bases from V and 6 from J, leaving 19 bases between them. The CDR3 length is 15 residues. CDR3 bases: TGTGCCAGCACCGCCCGGGGAAGGGGGGGTCAGCCCCAGCATTTT. Translation: CASTARGRGGQPQHF.

This clone was picked up a small number of times. This CDR3 is also generated by other DNA sequences in the sample. This chain links TRBV7-9 with TRBJ2-1; 8 bases are a match to TRBD2. V gave up 0 bases and J gave up 2 bases; unmatched junction bases: 0. The CDR3 has 15 residues. The germline gives CDR1 SEHNR, CDR2 FQNEAQ (reference sequence). The DNA for the CDR3 is TGTGCCAGCAGCTTAGCCGGGGGGGCCTACAATGAGCAGTTCTTC. Translated, it gives CASSLAGGAYNEQFF.

This clone occurred a few times. This chain connects TRBV6-5 to TRBJ1-2; D gene ambiguous. V lost 6 bases to trimming and J lost 6 bases, with 14 bases between them. CDR3 length: 13 amino acids. The V gene's germline CDR1 is MNHEY and CDR2 SVGAGI. CDR3 region: CASSPTREHGYTF. CDR3 DNA sequence: TGTGCCAGCAGCCCGACGAGGGAACATGGCTACACCTTC.

The chain recombines TRBV5-1 with TRBJ2-7; 10 bases agree with TRBD2. The V segment lost 4 bases and the J segment 3 bases; nucleotides outside the gene matches: 10. Per germline, CDR1 SGHRS and CDR2 YFSETQ. The CDR3 length is 16 residues. CDR3 amino acids: CASSPKPGLADYEQYF. Here the CDR3 DNA reads TGCGCCAGCAGCCCAAAACCTGGACTAGCGGACTACGAGCAGTACTTC.

This clone appeared a few times. The CDR3 region is CSVEGSPGQKNTGELFF. The CDR3 DNA is TGCAGCGTTGAAGGTTCCCCGGGACAGAAGAACACCGGGGAGCTGTTTTTT. This chain uses TRBV29-1 with TRBJ2-2, with TRBD1 identical over 7 bases. Germline loops: CDR1 SQVTM, CDR2 ANQGSEA. This CDR3 is built from 17 residues. With 1 base clipped from V and 1 base from J, the junction kept 9 bases outside the gene matches.

The sample holds one count of this clone. This chain uses TRBV9 with TRBJ1-1, with 9 bases aligning to TRBD1. The CDR3 has 15 residues. Germline loops: CDR1 SGDLS, CDR2 YYNGEE. The J segment lost 5 bases and the V segment lost 4 bases, leaving 9 bases of the junction unmatched. DNA of the CDR3: TGTGCCAGCAGCCTCCGGACAGGGGAGGAGACTGAAGCTTTCTTT. It specifies CASSLRTGEETEAFF.

The chain uses TRBV28 and TRBJ2-7, with D tentatively TRBD1 (5 bases). V lost 4 bases to trimming and J lost 0 bases, with 13 bases between them. Germline CDR1 reads MDHEN; CDR2 reads SYDVKM. This CDR3 has 15 residues. CDR3: CASSSRTKFSYEQYF. CDR3 bases: TGTGCCAGCAGTTCCCGGACAAAATTCTCCTACGAGCAGTACTTC.

The J gene is TRBJ1-5, the V gene TRBV2, with a weak D call TRBD1 (5 bases). Germline CDR1 and CDR2: SNHLY and FYNNEI. The length of the CDR3 is 16 residues. The V and J ends lost 6 bases and 0 bases respectively, with 15 bases between them. CDR3 region: CASSLTTAYSNQPQHF. CDR3 sequence (DNA): TGTGCCAGCAGCCTTACGACAGCGTATAGCAATCAGCCCCAGCATTTT.

The chain recombines TRBV9 with TRBJ2-3; D call uncertain. CDR1 is SGDLS and CDR2 is YYNGEE in the germline V gene. This CDR3 has 14 amino acids. The ends were cut back, 0 bases at V and 9 bases at J, with 14 bases in the middle. The CDR3: CASSVDHAPGTQYF. The CDR3 coding sequence is TGTGCCAGCAGCGTAGACCATGCACCCGGGACGCAGTATTTT.

The chain combines TRBV30 with TRBJ1-4; unclear D gene. Germline V gene lookup returns CDR1 GTSNPN and CDR2 SVGIG (reference sequence). The V and J ends lost 0 bases and 5 bases respectively, with 13 bases between them. This CDR3 contains 15 residues. The CDR3: CAWSVPRVINEKLFF. The CDR3 DNA reads as TGTGCCTGGAGTGTACCCCGGGTGATAAATGAAAAACTGTTTTTT.

The chain combines TRBV5-4 with TRBJ1-4; 8 nucleotides agree with TRBD1. V was clipped by 4 bases and J by 8 bases; unmatched bases: 10. Germline loops: CDR1 SGHNT, CDR2 YYREEE (reference sequence). This CDR3 has 15 amino acids. The CDR3 sequence: CASSHRTGLSEKLFF. CDR3 coding DNA: TGTGCCAGCAGCCATAGGACAGGGCTGAGCGAAAAACTGTTTTTT.

V usage is TRBV7-6 and J usage is TRBJ2-7; 7 bases align to TRBD2. V shed 7 bases and J 4 bases; nucleotides not matched to a gene: 22. This CDR3 region has 18 residues. CDR1 SGHVS and CDR2 FNYEAQ come from the germline V gene. In DNA form, the CDR3 reads TGTGCCAGCACCTCCGCCGTGGGCGGGAGTTTTGTGGGATACGAGCAGTACTTC. Translating it yields CASTSAVGGSFVGYEQYF.

This chain joins TRBV19 and TRBJ1-2, with 7 bases lining up with TRBD1. CDR3 length: 13 amino acids. The V gene's germline CDR1 is LNHDA and CDR2 SQIVND (reference sequence). The V gene end was trimmed by 6 bases and the J gene end by 4 bases; junction bases not matched to a gene: 5. The CDR3 coding sequence is TGTGCCAGTAGCCGCCGGGACAGCTATGGCTACACCTTC. Translating gives CASSRRDSYGYTF.

The J gene is TRBJ2-3, the V gene TRBV5-6; D not resolved. CDR3 length: 16 amino acids. Looked up from germline, CDR1 is SGHDT and CDR2 is YYEEEE. Trimming removed 2 bases from V and 0 bases from J, with 13 bases in between. Here the CDR3 reads CASSLCGRASTDTQYF. The CDR3 nucleotides read TGTGCCAGCAGCTTATGTGGGCGAGCTAGCACAGATACGCAGTATTTT.

Here the CDR3 DNA reads TGTGCCAGCAGTGAATCCTGGACAGGGCATACCTATAATTCACCCCTCCACTTT. As protein: CASSESWTGHTYNSPLHF. This sequence joins TRBV25-1 and TRBJ1-6, with 8 bases identical to TRBD1. The junction had 7 bases not matched to a gene; V was cut back by 1 base and J by 2 bases. CDR3 length: 18 residues. In germline, CDR1 is MGHDK, CDR2 SYGVNS.

J is TRBJ2-3 and V is TRBV5-4, with D uncertain. V was shortened by 4 bases and J by 3 bases, with 15 bases between the two germline ends. From germline, CDR1 is SGHNT and CDR2 YYREEE (reference sequence). This CDR3 region has 15 residues. The CDR3 sequence is CASSLSHCITDTQYF. The CDR3 DNA follows: TGTGCCAGCAGCCTGAGCCACTGTATAACAGATACGCAGTATTTT.